The entry below describes one T cell receptor beta chain. Its cognate antigen is unknown. With 0 bases removed from V and 5 bases from J, the gap between germline ends came to 6 bases. CDR3 length equals 13 residues. Germline CDR1 SGHDT, CDR2 YYEEEE. This specimen comes from a study of cytomegalovirus exposure and HLA in healthy donors. The study's findings and limits: For most TCR beta V segments, an earlier analysis put the productive rate at about 90% or about 30% of the time. As confirmed in vitro, a few CMV-associated chains were specific for CMV antigens. Researchers catalogued 150 or so TCR beta chains as cytomegalovirus-associated.

The PCR had 60 Vbeta and 13 Jbeta primers. As originally analysed: It was a later analysis that counted approximately 81 million unique TCR beta chains, of which about 10 million were shared. Data came from immunoSEQ multiplex PCR; TCRdb stores just in-frame clones and leaves some out. That table gives V, J and clone size, and the DNA gave D and trimming. This sample has approximately 190,000 clones, with roughly 80% found just once. Sequencing was done on a sample of PBMCs. This TCR was sampled from a woman aged 30 to 39 in good health and CMV-seropositive. The genes are TRBV5-6 and TRBJ1-5, with D unresolved. CDR3 DNA sequence: TGTGCCAGCAGCTTGGGTCCGTATCAGCCCCAGCATTTT. This encodes CASSLGPYQPQHF.